These 19 T cell receptor beta chains were all obtained from the same sample, sequenced in a study of molecular identifiers for immune sequencing clone quantification (dated by TCRdb to 2016 to 2018). The protocol used for the library was PCR. The sequencing machine was a NextSeq 500. In-frame beta chains were kept once TCRdb had trimmed the public reads at Q25 with fastp and called clones with MiXCR. Each entry is one CDR3 protein sequence, shown with its most common DNA and genes. A total of hundreds of thousands of distinct CDR3 sequences appear in this sample, roughly 25% of them only once. The biggest ten clones account for approximately 0.75% of the sample. The specimen sequenced was naive CD8+ T cells from blood, with Jurkat cell RNA spiked in. This specimen's cell subset or site label, per the study, means: FACS-sorted CD8+CD4-CCR7+CD45RA+ naive T cells. These receptors originate from a human donor in good health. Some libraries in this study had Jurkat cell RNA spiked in.

This chain joins TRBV19 and TRBJ1-5, with D possibly being TRBD1 (6 bases). The V end was cut by 6 bases, the J end by 9 bases, with 15 bases between. CDR1 and CDR2 from the germline V gene are LNHDA and SQIVND (reference sequence). The CDR3 covers 13 residues. This CDR3 reads CASSTTGFGPQHF. DNA of the CDR3: TGTGCCAGTAGCACGACAGGATTTGGGCCCCAGCATTTT.

The chain has TRBV13 and TRBJ2-7, with 9 bases matching TRBD1. The germline CDR1 and CDR2 sequences are PRHDT and FYEKMQ (reference sequence). Losses at the gene ends were 3 bases for V and 2 bases for J; bases not matched to a gene: 8. The CDR3 covers 16 residues. The CDR3: CASSFVEDRGAYEQYF. The CDR3 coding sequence is TGTGCCAGCAGCTTCGTCGAGGACAGGGGTGCCTACGAGCAGTACTTC.

A few counts support this clonotype. A much larger clone sits a single nucleotide away, making a read error possible. V is TRBV7-6 and J is TRBJ1-5, with a possible D match to TRBD1 (6 bases). There are 13 residues in the CDR3. The ends were cut back, 6 bases at V and 4 bases at J, with 10 bases in the middle. Germline CDR1 SGHVS, CDR2 FNYEAQ. This chain's CDR3 is CASSTGRNQPQHF. The CDR3 DNA reads as TGTGCCAGCAGTACAGGGAGAAATCAGCCCCAGCATTTT. Full variable domain (missing parts from reference TRBV7-6 and TRBJ1-5): GAGVSQSPRYKVTKRGQDVALRCDPISGHVSLYWYRQALGQGPEFLTYFNYEAQQDKSGLPNDRFSAERPEGSISTLTIQRTEQRDSAMYRCASSTGRNQPQHFGDGTRLSIL.

This clonotype showed up many times. The rearrangement uses TRBV4-3 and TRBJ2-7; weak D call: TRBD2 (6 bases). V was trimmed by 0 bases and J by 4 bases, leaving 13 bases between them. This CDR3 comprises 15 residues. CDR1 and CDR2 from the germline V gene are LGHNA and YSLEER. Here the CDR3 DNA reads TGCGCCAGCAGCCAAGAAGTCCTAGCGAGTTACGAGCAGTACTTC. It translates to CASSQEVLASYEQYF.

Many counts were recorded for this clonotype. This chain links TRBV28 with TRBJ2-6, with unresolved D. Germline V gene lookup returns CDR1 MDHEN and CDR2 SYDVKM. V was shortened by 2 bases and J by 4 bases, with 12 bases between the two germline ends. The CDR3 sequence is 16 residues long. The DNA for the CDR3 is TGTGCCAGCAGTTTACCCCCCCGGACGGGGGCCAACGTCCTGACTTTC. It translates to CASSLPPRTGANVLTF. The full variable domain, its missing parts supplied by reference TRBV28 and TRBJ2-6, is DVKVTQSSRYLVKRTGEKVFLECVQDMDHENMFWYRQDPGLGLRLIYFSYDVKMKEKGDIPEGYSVSREKKERFSLILESASTNQTSMYLCASSLPPRTGANVLTFGAGSRLTVL.

This clonotype appeared many times. V gene TRBV7-6 combines with J gene TRBJ2-5, with 8 bases lining up with TRBD1. V was pared by 5 bases and J by 5 bases, with 10 bases of the junction left unmatched. Germline V gene sequence: CDR1 SGHVS, CDR2 FNYEAQ. The CDR3 extends over 15 amino acids. The CDR3 protein is CASSPGGRLVETQYF. The CDR3 nucleotides are TGTGCCAGCAGCCCAGGGGGCCGGCTTGTCGAGACCCAGTACTTC.

This sequence joins TRBV27 and TRBJ2-7; no clear D gene. From germline, CDR1 is MNHEY and CDR2 SMNVEV (reference sequence). CDR3 length: 15 residues. V dropped 2 bases and J dropped 3 bases, with 14 bases sitting between them. The CDR3 DNA is TGTGCCAGCAGTTTAGCAGGCCCCAACAGCTACGAGCAGTACTTC. Translating it yields CASSLAGPNSYEQYF.

This clonotype was seen ten or more times. The chain joins TRBV29-1 to TRBJ2-5; 7 bases match TRBD2. J was trimmed by 2 bases and V by 1 base; bases with no gene match: 7. Looked up from germline, CDR1 is SQVTM and CDR2 is ANQGSEA. The CDR3 is made up of 15 amino acids. In DNA form, the CDR3 reads TGCAGCGTTGAAGTCGCGGGAGAATGGCAAGAGACCCAGTACTTC. Translating gives CSVEVAGEWQETQYF.

The V gene is TRBV15, the J gene TRBJ1-2, with D possibly being TRBD1 (6 bases). The V gene lost 3 bases and the J gene lost 0 bases, with 14 bases spanning the gap. Germline V lookup: CDR1 LNHNV, CDR2 YYDKDF (reference sequence). This CDR3 is 16 amino acids long. CDR3 in DNA: TGTGCCACCAGCAGCCTCCCGCAGGGGACTAACTATGGCTACACCTTC. Protein sequence: CATSSLPQGTNYGYTF.

Many counts were recorded for this clonotype. The gene calls are TRBV27 and TRBJ2-3; D call uncertain. The CDR3 is made up of 10 amino acids. With 7 bases removed from V and 5 bases from J, the gap between germline ends came to 4 bases. Germline V gene data show CDR1 as MNHEY and CDR2 as SMNVEV (reference sequence). The CDR3 DNA is TGTGCCAGCAAATTAGATACGCAGTATTTT. Its protein product is CASKLDTQYF.

Turning to this clonotype: A much bigger clone sits one base away, suggesting this may be a read error. The gene calls are TRBV29-1 and TRBJ2-2; the match to TRBD1 covers 9 bases. Looked up from germline, CDR1 is SQVTM and CDR2 is ANQGSEA. The CDR3 contains 13 residues. CDR3 sequence (DNA): TGCGGCGTTACAGGGGGCGTCGCCGGGGAGCTGTTTTTT. Its translation is CGVTGGVAGELFF.

This clonotype has at least ten counts. This chain uses TRBV18 with TRBJ1-1; D unclear. Germline values: CDR1 KGHSH, CDR2 LQKENI. V was trimmed by 0 bases and J by 5 bases, leaving 7 bases between them. This CDR3 has 13 residues. The CDR3 protein is CASSPPAATEAFF. CDR3 bases: TGTGCCAGCTCACCACCCGCGGCAACTGAAGCTTTCTTT. Looking up the rest from reference TRBV18 and TRBJ1-1 gives the full variable domain: NAGVMQNPRHLVRRRGQEARLRCSPMKGHSHVYWYRQLPEEGLKFMVYLQKENIIDESGMPKERFSAEFPKEGPSILRIQQVVRGDSAAYFCASSPPAATEAFFGQGTRLTVV.

This sequence joins TRBV24-1 and TRBJ2-1; D possibly corresponds to TRBD2 (6 bases). Germline V gene lookup returns CDR1 KGHDR and CDR2 SFDVKD. The CDR3 contains 15 residues. V lost 3 bases to trimming and J lost 8 bases, with 16 bases between them. The CDR3 sequence is CATSDGPGTYHEQFF. The DNA for the CDR3 is TGTGCCACCAGTGATGGCCCCGGGACTTACCATGAGCAGTTCTTC.

J is TRBJ1-1 and V is TRBV20-1, with D possibly being TRBD1 (5 bases). Germline CDR1 reads DFQATT; CDR2 reads SNEGSKA (reference sequence). V shed 3 bases and J shed 0 bases, with 8 bases lying between them. The CDR3 covers 13 residues. CDR3 in DNA: TGCAGTGCTAGGGGGGGGGTGAACACTGAAGCTTTCTTT. It translates to CSARGGVNTEAFF.

A note on this clonotype: It is likely a read error, because the conserved phenylalanine at the end of the CDR3 is missing. This sequence joins TRBV7-6 and TRBJ2-7; the match to TRBD1 covers 7 bases. J lost 2 bases, V lost 4 bases, and 2 bases had no gene match. The germline V gene encodes CDR1 SGHVS and CDR2 FNYEAQ. This CDR3 has 13 amino acids. The CDR3 loop reads CASSCGTAYEQYC. The CDR3 DNA sequence: TGTGCCAGCAGCTGTGGGACAGCCTACGAGCAGTACTGC.

The sample holds a few counts of this clonotype. This chain uses TRBV28 with TRBJ1-5; D is uncertain. V gave up 7 bases and J gave up 5 bases, with 12 bases separating them. Germline CDR1 and CDR2: MDHEN and SYDVKM. The length of the CDR3 is 13 residues. The CDR3 spells CASNRRVDQPQHF. The DNA of the CDR3 is TGTGCCAGCAACCGGAGGGTCGATCAGCCCCAGCATTTT.

This clonotype was picked up a small number of times. DNA for the CDR3: TGTGCCAGCAGTTACTTCGGGACTACGAGCTCCTACGAGCAGTACTTC. Its protein is CASSYFGTTSSYEQYF. The rearrangement links TRBV6-5 to TRBJ2-7, with 7 nucleotides matching TRBD2. Germline lookup yields CDR1 MNHEY and CDR2 SVGAGI. The CDR3 loop spans 16 amino acids. Unmatched junction bases numbered 6, after V lost 1 base and J lost 0 bases.

This clonotype was detected ten times or more. The rearrangement joins TRBV5-1 to TRBJ1-1, with a possible D match to TRBD1 (5 bases). V was cut by 0 bases and J by 7 bases, with 13 bases left in between. Germline V gene lookup returns CDR1 SGHRS and CDR2 YFSETQ. This CDR3 has 14 amino acids. CDR3 residues: CASSLALGDFEAFF. For the CDR3, the DNA is TGCGCCAGCAGCTTGGCCTTGGGGGACTTTGAAGCTTTCTTT.

This chain connects TRBV7-6 to TRBJ1-5; 9 bases align to TRBD1. This CDR3 region has 14 residues. In germline, CDR1 is SGHVS, CDR2 FNYEAQ. J lost 7 bases, V lost 4 bases, and 5 bases had no gene match. The CDR3 DNA reads TGTGCCAGCAGCTGGGACAGGGAGGGACAGCCCCAGCATTTT. Amino acids: CASSWDREGQPQHF.